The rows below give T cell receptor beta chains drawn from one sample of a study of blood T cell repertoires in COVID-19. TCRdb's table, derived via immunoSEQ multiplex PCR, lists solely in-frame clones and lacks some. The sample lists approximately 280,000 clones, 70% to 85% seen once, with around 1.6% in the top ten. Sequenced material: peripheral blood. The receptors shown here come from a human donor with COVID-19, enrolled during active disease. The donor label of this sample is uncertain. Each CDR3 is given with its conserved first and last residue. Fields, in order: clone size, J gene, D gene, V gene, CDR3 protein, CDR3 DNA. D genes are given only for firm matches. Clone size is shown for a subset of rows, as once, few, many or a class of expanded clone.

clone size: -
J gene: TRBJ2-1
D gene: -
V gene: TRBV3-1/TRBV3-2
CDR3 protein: CASSQSGGGHNEQFF
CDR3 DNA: TGTGCCAGCAGCCAGTCGGGTGGAGGACACAATGAGCAGTTCTTC

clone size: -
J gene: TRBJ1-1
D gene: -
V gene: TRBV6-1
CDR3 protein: CASSDRRGQAFF
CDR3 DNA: TGTGCCAGCAGTGACCGGAGGGGTCAGGCTTTCTTT

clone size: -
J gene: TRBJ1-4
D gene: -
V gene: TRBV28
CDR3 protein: CASSSSRQAATNEKLFF
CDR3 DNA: TGTGCCAGCAGTTCCAGTAGACAGGCCGCAACTAATGAAAAACTGTTTTTT

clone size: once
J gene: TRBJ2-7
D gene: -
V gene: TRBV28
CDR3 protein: CASSLSYGNEQYF
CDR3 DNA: TGTGCCAGCAGTTTATCCTACGGGAACGAGCAGTACTTC

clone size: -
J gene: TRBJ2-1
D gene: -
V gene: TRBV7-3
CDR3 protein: CASSLVPRGWNEQFF
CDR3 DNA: TGTGCCAGCAGCTTAGTACCCCGGGGGTGGAATGAGCAGTTCTTC

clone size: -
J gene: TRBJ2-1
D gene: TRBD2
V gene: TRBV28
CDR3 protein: CASSPTTSGRSREQFF
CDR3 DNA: TGTGCCAGCAGCCCGACGACTAGCGGGAGGAGTCGTGAGCAGTTCTTC

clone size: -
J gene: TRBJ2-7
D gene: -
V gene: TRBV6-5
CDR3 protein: CASSYRQAGLYEQYF
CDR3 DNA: TGTGCCAGCAGTTACAGACAGGCTGGTTTGTACGAGCAGTACTTC

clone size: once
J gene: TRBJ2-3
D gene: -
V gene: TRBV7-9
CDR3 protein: CASSPQWTDTQYF
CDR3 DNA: TGTGCCAGCAGCCCACAGTGGACAGATACGCAGTATTTT

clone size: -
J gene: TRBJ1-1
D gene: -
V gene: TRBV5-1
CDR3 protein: CASSSIQGRGMNTEAFF
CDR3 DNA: TGCGCCAGCAGCTCGATACAGGGAAGGGGGATGAACACTGAAGCTTTCTTT

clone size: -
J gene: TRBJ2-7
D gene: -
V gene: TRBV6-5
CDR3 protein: CASQRTISHEQYF
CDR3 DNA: TGTGCCAGCCAAAGGACTATTTCCCACGAGCAGTACTTC

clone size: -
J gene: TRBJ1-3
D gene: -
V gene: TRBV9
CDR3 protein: CASSVGIDSRISGNTIYF
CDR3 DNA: TGTGCCAGCAGCGTGGGAATTGACAGCCGTATCTCTGGAAACACCATATATTTT

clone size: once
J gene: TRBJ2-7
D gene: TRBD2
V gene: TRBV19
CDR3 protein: CASSPGTSVRYEQYF
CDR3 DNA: TGTGCCAGTAGCCCGGGGACTAGCGTGAGGTACGAGCAGTACTTC

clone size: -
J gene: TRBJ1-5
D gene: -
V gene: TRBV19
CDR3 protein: CASSRDRNSNQPQHF
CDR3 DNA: TGTGCCAGTAGTAGAGACAGAAATAGCAATCAGCCCCAGCATTTT

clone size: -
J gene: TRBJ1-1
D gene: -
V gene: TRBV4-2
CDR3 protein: CASSQVASGVPNTEAFF
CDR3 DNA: TGTGCCAGCAGCCAAGTGGCGTCCGGAGTACCGAACACTGAAGCTTTCTTT

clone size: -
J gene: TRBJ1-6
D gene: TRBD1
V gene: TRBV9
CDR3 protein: CASSAETGWNSPLHF
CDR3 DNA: TGTGCCAGCAGCGCTGAGACAGGGTGGAATTCACCCCTCCACTTT

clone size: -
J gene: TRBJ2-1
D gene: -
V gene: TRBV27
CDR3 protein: CASSFWQGSYNEQFF
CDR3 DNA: TGTGCCAGCAGTTTTTGGCAGGGGAGTTACAATGAGCAGTTCTTC

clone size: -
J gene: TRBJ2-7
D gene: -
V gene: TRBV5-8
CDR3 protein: CASSFGQNYEQYF
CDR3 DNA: TGTGCCAGCAGCTTTGGACAAAACTACGAGCAGTACTTC

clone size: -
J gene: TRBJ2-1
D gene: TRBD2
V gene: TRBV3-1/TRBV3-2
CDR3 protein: CASSPRTSTPIDEQFF
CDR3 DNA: TGTGCCAGCAGCCCGAGGACTAGTACTCCGATCGATGAGCAGTTCTTC

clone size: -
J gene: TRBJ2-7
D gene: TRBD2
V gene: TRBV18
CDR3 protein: CASSPSGRNEQYF
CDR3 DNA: TGTGCCAGCTCACCAAGCGGGAGGAACGAGCAGTACTTC

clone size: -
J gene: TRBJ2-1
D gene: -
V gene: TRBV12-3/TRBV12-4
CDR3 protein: CASSLGQYNEQFF
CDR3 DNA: TGTGCCAGCAGTTTAGGACAGTACAATGAGCAGTTCTTC

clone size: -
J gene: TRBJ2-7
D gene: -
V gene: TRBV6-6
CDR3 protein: CASSYSQGNYEQYF
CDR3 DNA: TGTGCCAGCAGTTACTCGCAGGGAAATTACGAGCAGTACTTC

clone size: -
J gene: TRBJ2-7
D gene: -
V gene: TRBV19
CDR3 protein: CASSRTIGAGDGEQYF
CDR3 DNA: TGTGCCAGTAGTCGAACGATTGGGGCAGGGGATGGCGAGCAGTACTTC

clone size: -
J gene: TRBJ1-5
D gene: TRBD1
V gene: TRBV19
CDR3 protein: CASRERENNRGVGQPQHF
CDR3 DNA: TGTGCCAGTAGGGAAAGGGAGAATAACAGGGGCGTTGGTCAGCCCCAGCATTTT

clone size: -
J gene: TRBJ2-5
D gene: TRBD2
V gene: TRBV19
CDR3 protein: CASSIVTSGTETQYF
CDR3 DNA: TGTGCCAGTAGTATAGTCACTAGCGGGACAGAGACCCAGTACTTC

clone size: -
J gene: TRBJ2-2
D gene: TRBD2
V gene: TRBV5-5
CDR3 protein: CASYRTSGRTGELFF
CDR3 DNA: TGTGCCAGCTACCGGACTAGCGGGAGAACCGGGGAGCTGTTTTTT

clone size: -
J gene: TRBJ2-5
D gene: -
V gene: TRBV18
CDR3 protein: CASSPRNTQETQYF
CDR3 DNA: TGTGCCAGCTCACCCCGAAACACCCAAGAGACCCAGTACTTC

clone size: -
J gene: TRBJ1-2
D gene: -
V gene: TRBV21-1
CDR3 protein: CASSKRGRVNYGYTF
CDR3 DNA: TGTGCCAGCAGCAAACGTGGCAGGGTTAACTATGGCTACACCTTC

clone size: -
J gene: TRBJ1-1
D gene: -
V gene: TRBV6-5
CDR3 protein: CASGVEMNTEAFF
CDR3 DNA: TGTGCCAGCGGCGTGGAGATGAACACTGAAGCTTTCTTT

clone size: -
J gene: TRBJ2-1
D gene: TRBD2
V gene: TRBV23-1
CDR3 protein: CASPPWGSGGEQFF
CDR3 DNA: TGCGCCAGCCCCCCCTGGGGTAGCGGGGGTGAGCAGTTCTTC

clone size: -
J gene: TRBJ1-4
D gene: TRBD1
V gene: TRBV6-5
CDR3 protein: CASVLDRANEKLFF
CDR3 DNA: TGTGCCAGCGTATTGGACAGGGCAAATGAAAAACTGTTTTTT

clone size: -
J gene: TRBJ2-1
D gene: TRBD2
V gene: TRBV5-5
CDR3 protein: CASSLGEGLGVNEQFF
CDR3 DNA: TGTGCCAGCAGCTTGGGGGAGGGGCTTGGGGTTAATGAGCAGTTCTTC

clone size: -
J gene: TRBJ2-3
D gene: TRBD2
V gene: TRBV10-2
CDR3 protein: CASSEPTLLAEPTDTQYF
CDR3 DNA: TGCGCCAGCAGTGAGCCGACTTTACTAGCGGAACCCACAGATACGCAGTATTTT

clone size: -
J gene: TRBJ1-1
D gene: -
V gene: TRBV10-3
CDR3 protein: CAISEGGRSNTEAFF
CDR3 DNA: TGTGCCATCAGTGAGGGCGGCAGATCGAACACTGAAGCTTTCTTT

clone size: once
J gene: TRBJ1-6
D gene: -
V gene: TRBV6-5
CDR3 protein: CASHREANSPLHF
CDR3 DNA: TGTGCCAGCCACCGGGAGGCTAATTCACCCCTCCACTTT

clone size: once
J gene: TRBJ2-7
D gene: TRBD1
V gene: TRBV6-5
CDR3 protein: CASSRTGGSNEQYF
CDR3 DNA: TGTGCCAGCAGTAGGACAGGGGGGAGCAACGAGCAGTACTTC

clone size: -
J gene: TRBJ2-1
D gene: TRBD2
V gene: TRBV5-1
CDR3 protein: CASSQTIAGAYNEQFF
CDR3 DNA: TGCGCCAGCAGCCAGACCATAGCGGGAGCTTACAATGAGCAGTTCTTC

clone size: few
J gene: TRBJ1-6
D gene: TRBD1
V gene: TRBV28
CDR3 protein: CASTGDDRGYSPLHF
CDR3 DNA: TGTGCCAGCACCGGAGACGACAGGGGTTATTCACCCCTCCACTTT

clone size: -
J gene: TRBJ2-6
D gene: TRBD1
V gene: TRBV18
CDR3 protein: CASSPGQASSGANVLTF
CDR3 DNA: TGTGCCAGCTCACCGGGACAGGCGAGCTCTGGGGCCAACGTCCTGACTTTC

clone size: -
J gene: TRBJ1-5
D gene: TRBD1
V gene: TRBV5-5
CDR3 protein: CASSGGGTGMSNQPQHF
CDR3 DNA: TGTGCCAGCAGCGGTGGAGGGACAGGAATGAGCAATCAGCCCCAGCATTTT

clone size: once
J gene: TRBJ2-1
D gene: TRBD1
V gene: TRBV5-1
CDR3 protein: CASSASGGEQFF
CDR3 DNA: TGCGCCAGCAGCGCCTCAGGGGGTGAGCAGTTCTTC

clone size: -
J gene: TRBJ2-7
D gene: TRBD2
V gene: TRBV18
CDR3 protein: CASSPPSGASYEQYF
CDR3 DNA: TGTGCCAGCTCCCCCCCTAGCGGTGCCAGCTACGAGCAGTACTTC

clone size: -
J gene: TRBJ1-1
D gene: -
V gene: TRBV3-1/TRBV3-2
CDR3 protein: CASSRGVDNTEAFF
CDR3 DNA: TGTGCCAGCAGCCGGGGGGTTGATAACACTGAAGCTTTCTTT

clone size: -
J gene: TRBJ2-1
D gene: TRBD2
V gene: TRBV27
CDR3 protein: CASSSPGLAAYEQFF
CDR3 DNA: TGTGCCAGCAGTTCCCCGGGACTAGCAGCTTATGAGCAGTTCTTC

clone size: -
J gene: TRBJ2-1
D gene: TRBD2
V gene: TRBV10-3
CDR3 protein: CALGAGGAYNEQFF
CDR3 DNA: TGTGCCTTGGGAGCGGGAGGTGCCTACAATGAGCAGTTCTTC